This T cell receptor beta chain was obtained from a study of regulatory dendritic cells for organ transplantation. The germline V and J ends were trimmed by 0 bases and 4 bases, with 3 bases remaining between them. The germline V gene has CDR1 SGHDT and CDR2 YYEEEE. The CDR3 totals 12 residues. Assay: immunoSEQ multiplex PCR; the TCRdb copy retains only in-frame clones and omits some. The repertoire holds under 35,000 clones, with about four fifths as singletons. This receptor was obtained from a human donor in good health. The specimen was naive CD8+ T cells from blood. Subset defined: CD45RA+ naive T cells. The chain links TRBV5-6 to TRBJ2-3, with unresolved D. This CDR3 reads CASSLAADTQYF. For the CDR3, the DNA is TGTGCCAGCAGCTTGGCGGCAGATACGCAGTATTTT.